Presented here are 31 T cell receptor beta chains from one specimen sequenced in a study of cytomegalovirus exposure and HLA in healthy donors. Only in-frame clones appear in the TCRdb table, and some are missing; sequencing was by immunoSEQ multiplex PCR. The sample gives under 150,000 clones, over 75% of which show up once; about 6.9% is in the top ten. The sample was PBMCs. The receptor source for this set is a woman younger than 35 in good health and CMV-seropositive.

V and J are TRBV13 and TRBJ2-7; weak D call: TRBD2 (5 bases). V was shortened by 6 bases and J by 7 bases, with 16 bases between the two germline ends. Germline V CDR1 and CDR2: PRHDT, FYEKMQ (reference sequence). This CDR3 comprises 13 residues. CDR3 DNA: TGTGCCAGCAGGCCCCCAACGGCGGGTGAGCAGTACTTC. It codes for CASRPPTAGEQYF. The variable domain in full, completed from reference TRBV13 and TRBJ2-7, reads AAGVIQSPRHLIKEKRETATLKCYPIPRHDTVYWYQQGPGQDPQFLISFYEKMQSDKGSIPDRFSAQQFSDYHSELNMSSLELGDSALYFCASRPPTAGEQYFGPGTRLTVT.

The sample holds one count of this clone. The gene calls are TRBV11-2 and TRBJ2-7; 12 bases are shared with TRBD1. J lost 7 bases, V lost 4 bases, and 11 bases had no gene match. The CDR3 totals 16 residues. Germline CDR1 and CDR2: SGHAT and FQNNGV. For the CDR3, the DNA is TGTGCCAGCAGCTCCTATTGGGGACAGGGGGCTGGAGAGCAGTACTTC. This sequence encodes CASSSYWGQGAGEQYF.

CDR3 sequence reads: CASSIERKGRAMKNIQYF. The CDR3, as DNA: TGTGCCAGTAGTATAGAACGGAAAGGGCGGGCGATGAAAAACATTCAGTACTTC. The gene calls are TRBV19 and TRBJ2-4, with D perhaps TRBD2 (5 bases). The V end lost 0 bases, the J end lost 4 bases, and 19 bases lay between the germline ends. The CDR3 has 18 residues. The V gene's germline CDR1 is LNHDA and CDR2 SQIVND (reference sequence).

V is TRBV6-1 and J is TRBJ2-7; 8 nucleotides match TRBD1. Trimming removed 6 bases from V and 2 bases from J; junction bases left unmatched: 6. This CDR3 contains 14 residues. CDR1 MNHNS and CDR2 SASEGT come from the germline V gene. The CDR3 bases are TGTGCCAGCAGATCGGACAGGGTAACCTACGAGCAGTACTTC. The encoded protein is CASRSDRVTYEQYF.

The V call is TRBV10-2, the J call TRBJ2-1; 14 bases map to TRBD2. Per germline, CDR1 WSHSY and CDR2 SAAADI. With V trimmed by 4 bases and J by 8 bases, 10 bases remained unmatched. The CDR3 is 17 amino acids. Here the CDR3 DNA reads TGCGCCAGCAGTGCGACTAGCGGGGGGGCCAGTAACCATGAGCAGTTCTTC. Translating it yields CASSATSGGASNHEQFF.

V and J are TRBV5-4 and TRBJ1-2; perhaps TRBD1 as D (6 bases). This CDR3 comprises 14 residues. Germline V CDR1 and CDR2: SGHNT, YYREEE (reference sequence). With 2 bases removed from V and 2 bases from J, the gap between germline ends came to 10 bases. CDR3 in DNA: TGTGCCAGCAGCTTTCCGGGGGGCAACTATGGCTACACCTTC. This sequence encodes CASSFPGGNYGYTF.

The chain joins TRBV7-2 to TRBJ1-1; D not resolved. Germline V lookup: CDR1 SGHTA, CDR2 FQGNSA. The CDR3 consists of 14 residues. The germline V and J ends were trimmed by 5 bases and 3 bases, with 13 bases remaining between them. The CDR3 bases are TGTGCCAGCAGCCCCAGACGGGGTTACACTGAAGCTTTCTTT. Its translation is CASSPRRGYTEAFF.

V is TRBV7-9 and J is TRBJ1-2; 7 bases map to TRBD1. Germline V lookup: CDR1 SEHNR, CDR2 FQNEAQ (reference sequence). The CDR3 totals 15 residues. The V and J ends lost 1 base and 1 base, in that order; junction bases with no gene match: 3. This chain's CDR3 is CASSLERGLNYGYTF. CDR3 in DNA: TGTGCCAGCAGCTTAGAGAGGGGGCTTAACTATGGCTACACCTTC.

The chain carries TRBV9 and TRBJ2-7; TRBD2 aligns across 8 bases. Trimming removed 5 bases from V and 6 bases from J; junction bases left unmatched: 10. There are 14 residues in the CDR3. Germline CDR1 and CDR2: SGDLS and YYNGEE. CDR3 sequence reads: CASRKGSGAGEQYF. In DNA form, the CDR3 reads TGTGCCAGCAGGAAGGGTAGCGGGGCGGGCGAGCAGTACTTC.

This clone was seen just once. V gene TRBV15 combines with J gene TRBJ2-1; D perhaps matches TRBD1 (5 bases). The ends were cut back, 2 bases at V and 6 bases at J, with 11 bases in the middle. CDR3 size: 14 residues. Per germline, CDR1 LNHNV and CDR2 YYDKDF (reference sequence). CDR3 loop: CATSRSSRGNEQFF. DNA of the CDR3: TGTGCCACCAGCAGATCTTCAAGGGGCAATGAGCAGTTCTTC.

This chain joins TRBV9 and TRBJ1-5; weak D call: TRBD1 (6 bases). The germline V gene has CDR1 SGDLS and CDR2 YYNGEE. This CDR3 is built from 14 residues. Trimming pared 4 bases from V and 10 bases from J, leaving 18 bases between. This CDR3 reads CASSPETGRSPQHF. In DNA, the CDR3 is TGTGCCAGCAGCCCGGAAACAGGGCGGTCTCCCCAGCATTTT. The full variable domain, completed using reference TRBV9 and TRBJ1-5, is DSGVTQTPKHLITATGQRVTLRCSPRSGDLSVYWYQQSLDQGLQFLIQYYNGEERAKGNILERFSAQQFPDLHSELNLSSLELGDSALYFCASSPETGRSPQHFGDGTRLSIL.

In nucleotides, the CDR3 is TGCGCCAGCAGCCAGGGGGGGCAGGGAAACTATGGCTACACCTTC. Protein: CASSQGGQGNYGYTF. This chain links TRBV4-1 with TRBJ1-2, with D tentatively TRBD1 (6 bases). V lost 3 bases and J 2 bases, leaving 13 bases between the germline ends. CDR1 MGHRA and CDR2 YSYEKL come from the germline V gene. CDR3 length: 15 amino acids.

This clone was recorded once. The chain uses TRBV14 and TRBJ1-4; perhaps TRBD1 as D (5 bases). This CDR3 is 17 amino acids long. V was trimmed by 1 base and J by 5 bases, leaving 17 bases between them. Per the germline V gene, CDR1 is SGHDN and CDR2 is FVKESK. The CDR3 DNA sequence: TGTGCCAGCAGCCAAGGACAGCCGCTACTTAAGAATGAAAAACTGTTTTTT. It translates to CASSQGQPLLKNEKLFF.

The rearrangement links TRBV18 to TRBJ2-7, with 13 nucleotides matching TRBD2. The CDR3 is made up of 15 amino acids. With V trimmed by 3 bases and J by 5 bases, 4 bases remained unmatched. Germline assignment: CDR1 KGHSH and CDR2 LQKENI. The CDR3 coding sequence is TGTGCCAGCTCACCTAGACTAGCGGGGGGTCACGAGCAGTACTTC. This translates into CASSPRLAGGHEQYF.

J is TRBJ2-2 and V is TRBV18, with D uncertain. The CDR3 has 12 residues. In germline, CDR1 is KGHSH, CDR2 LQKENI. Deletions cut 6 bases from V and 3 bases from J, with 5 bases between. CDR3 coding DNA: TGTGCCAGCTCTGGAGACACCGGGGAGCTGTTTTTT. This gives the protein CASSGDTGELFF.

The J gene is TRBJ2-7, the V gene TRBV30; TRBD1 aligns across 7 bases. This CDR3 is 12 amino acids long. J lost 2 bases, V lost 3 bases, and 1 base had no gene match. CDR1 GTSNPN and CDR2 SVGIG come from the germline V gene (reference sequence). The CDR3 spells CAWRDRTYEQYF. The CDR3 DNA reads TGTGCCTGGAGGGACAGGACCTACGAGCAGTACTTC.

CDR3 sequence: CASSTRYGYTF. The DNA of the CDR3 is TGTGCCAGCAGCACCCGGTATGGCTACACCTTC. The chain uses TRBV6-5 and TRBJ1-2; D is unresolved. The CDR3 spans 11 residues. Trimming took 6 bases from V and 5 from J, leaving 7 bases between them. Germline V gives CDR1 MNHEY, CDR2 SVGAGI.

The chain is built from TRBV30 and TRBJ1-6; tentative D call: TRBD1 (5 bases). CDR3 length equals 14 residues. V was clipped by 3 bases and J by 6 bases, with 12 bases between them. Germline CDR1 reads GTSNPN; CDR2 reads SVGIG (reference sequence). The CDR3 coding sequence is TGTGCCTGGAGCCGAGACAGCTTTAATTCACCCCTCCACTTT. As protein: CAWSRDSFNSPLHF.

The rearrangement joins TRBV5-6 to TRBJ1-1; TRBD1 matches at 7 bases. The V gene's germline CDR1 is SGHDT and CDR2 YYEEEE. Trimming removed 0 bases from V and 0 bases from J; junction bases left unmatched: 11. This CDR3 contains 18 residues. The CDR3 loop reads CASSLARGQRLMNTEAFF. CDR3 in DNA: TGTGCCAGCAGCTTGGCCAGGGGACAGCGATTAATGAACACTGAAGCTTTCTTT.

This chain joins TRBV7-8 and TRBJ2-7, with 8 bases matching TRBD1. The V gene end was trimmed by 4 bases and the J gene end by 1 base; junction bases not matched to a gene: 9. CDR1 SGHVS and CDR2 FQNEAQ come from the germline V gene. CDR3 length: 16 residues. CDR3 sequence: CASSSYSGTGSYEQYF. The CDR3 coding sequence is TGTGCCAGCAGCTCATATTCCGGGACAGGATCCTACGAGCAGTACTTC. Supplemented by reference TRBV7-8 and TRBJ2-7, the full variable domain reads GAGVSQSPRYKVAKRGQDVALRCDPISGHVSLFWYQQALGQGPEFLTYFQNEAQLDKSGLPSDRFFAERPEGSVSTLKIQRTQQEDSAVYLCASSSYSGTGSYEQYFGPGTRLTVT.

The chain couples TRBV6-1 to TRBJ2-7; 9 nucleotides agree with TRBD1. Germline lookup yields CDR1 MNHNS and CDR2 SASEGT. This CDR3 comprises 15 residues. V lost 2 bases and J lost 2; bases outside the gene matches: 4. The CDR3 reads CASSEWDRETYEQYF. CDR3 nucleotides: TGTGCCAGCAGTGAATGGGACAGGGAAACCTACGAGCAGTACTTC.

The rearrangement uses TRBV2 and TRBJ2-1; D might be TRBD1 (7 bases). Germline CDR1 reads SNHLY; CDR2 reads FYNNEI. The CDR3 spans 13 residues. V dropped 5 bases and J dropped 8 bases, with 13 bases sitting between them. CDR3 in DNA: TGTGCCAGCAGTCCCAGGGGGGTCGATGAGCAGTTCTTC. Translating it yields CASSPRGVDEQFF. Filled out from reference TRBV2 and TRBJ2-1, the complete variable domain reads EPEVTQTPSHQVTQMGQEVILRCVPISNHLYFYWYRQILGQKVEFLVSFYNNEISEKSEIFDDQFSVERPDGSNFTLKIRSTKLEDSAMYFCASSPRGVDEQFFGPGTRLTVL.

The CDR3 reads CASSLGLAENNEQFF. The CDR3 bases are TGTGCCAGCAGCTTGGGACTAGCGGAGAACAATGAGCAGTTCTTC. The V and J genes are TRBV7-3 and TRBJ2-1, with 11 bases matching TRBD2. The CDR3 loop spans 15 amino acids. CDR1 is SGHTA, CDR2 FQGTGA, per germline. V lost 3 bases and J lost 5; bases outside the gene matches: 3.

The chain carries TRBV9 and TRBJ2-1; TRBD1 matches at 9 bases. CDR3 length: 15 residues. The germline gives CDR1 SGDLS, CDR2 YYNGEE. V shed 3 bases and J 5 bases; nucleotides not matched to a gene: 6. The CDR3 loop is CASSATGGKDNEQFF. CDR3 nucleotide sequence: TGTGCCAGCAGCGCGACAGGGGGAAAGGACAATGAGCAGTTCTTC.

The J gene is TRBJ2-1, the V gene TRBV2; 12 bases line up with TRBD2. The CDR3 spans 17 residues. Unmatched junction bases numbered 13, after V lost 5 bases and J lost 8 bases. Looked up from germline, CDR1 is SNHLY and CDR2 is FYNNEI. The CDR3 here is CASSPGLAGRRMDEQFF. DNA for the CDR3: TGTGCCAGCAGTCCCGGACTAGCGGGGCGTAGGATGGATGAGCAGTTCTTC.

This clone showed up just once. This chain connects TRBV30 to TRBJ2-3; D is possibly TRBD2 (5 bases). In germline, CDR1 is GTSNPN, CDR2 SVGIG (reference sequence). V gave up 1 base and J gave up 0 bases, with 14 bases separating them. The CDR3 covers 16 residues. The CDR3 DNA reads as TGTGCCTGGAGTGAATCCCCGGGGTTAAGCACAGATACGCAGTATTTT. Its protein is CAWSESPGLSTDTQYF.

V usage is TRBV27 and J usage is TRBJ2-7; D possibly corresponds to TRBD1 (7 bases). The germline V gene encodes CDR1 MNHEY and CDR2 SMNVEV (reference sequence). V was clipped by 9 bases and J by 2 bases, with 17 bases between them. The CDR3 is 14 amino acids. DNA for the CDR3: TGTGCCAGTTCGACAGGGAGGATTGCCTACGAGCAGTACTTC. Translation gives CASSTGRIAYEQYF.

V gene TRBV5-4 combines with J gene TRBJ1-2, with TRBD1 identical over 10 bases. Losses at the gene ends were 4 bases for V and 6 bases for J; bases not matched to a gene: 3. The CDR3 spans 13 residues. CDR1 SGHNT and CDR2 YYREEE come from the germline V gene (reference sequence). The CDR3 DNA reads TGTGCCAGCAGCCGGGACAGGGGAAATGGCTACACCTTC. It is translated as CASSRDRGNGYTF. The whole variable domain, filled in from reference TRBV5-4 and TRBJ1-2, reads ETGVTQSPTHLIKTRGQQVTLRCSSQSGHNTVSWYQQALGQGPQFIFQYYREEENGRGNFPPRFSGLQFPNYSSELNVNALELDDSALYLCASSRDRGNGYTFGSGTRLTVV.

As concerns this clone: Distinct nucleotide sequences in the sample also encode this CDR3. This CDR3 reads CASTPGGTEAFF. DNA for the CDR3: TGTGCCAGTACTCCAGGGGGCACTGAAGCTTTCTTT. The rearrangement links TRBV19 to TRBJ1-1, with 7 bases that match TRBD1. This CDR3 is 12 amino acids long. The germline gives CDR1 LNHDA, CDR2 SQIVND (reference sequence). The trim removed 7 bases at V and 4 bases at J, leaving 3 bases unmatched.

The gene calls are TRBV7-9 and TRBJ1-4; D is possibly TRBD1 (6 bases). V gave up 5 bases and J gave up 5 bases, with 15 bases separating them. CDR1 SEHNR and CDR2 FQNEAQ come from the germline V gene (reference sequence). The CDR3 is made up of 15 amino acids. The CDR3 spells CASSIPGGANEKLFF. CDR3 nucleotide sequence: TGTGCCAGCAGCATACCCGGGGGGGCCAATGAAAAACTGTTTTTT.

The chain uses TRBV7-3 and TRBJ2-6, with 13 bases fitting TRBD2. Per germline, CDR1 SGHTA and CDR2 FQGTGA. The CDR3 length is 20 residues. Trimming took 5 bases from V and 2 from J; bases not matched to a gene: 12. The CDR3 loop is CASSPGLAGETPPGANVLTF. The CDR3 nucleotides are TGTGCCAGCAGCCCCGGACTAGCGGGGGAGACTCCCCCTGGGGCCAACGTCCTGACTTTC.